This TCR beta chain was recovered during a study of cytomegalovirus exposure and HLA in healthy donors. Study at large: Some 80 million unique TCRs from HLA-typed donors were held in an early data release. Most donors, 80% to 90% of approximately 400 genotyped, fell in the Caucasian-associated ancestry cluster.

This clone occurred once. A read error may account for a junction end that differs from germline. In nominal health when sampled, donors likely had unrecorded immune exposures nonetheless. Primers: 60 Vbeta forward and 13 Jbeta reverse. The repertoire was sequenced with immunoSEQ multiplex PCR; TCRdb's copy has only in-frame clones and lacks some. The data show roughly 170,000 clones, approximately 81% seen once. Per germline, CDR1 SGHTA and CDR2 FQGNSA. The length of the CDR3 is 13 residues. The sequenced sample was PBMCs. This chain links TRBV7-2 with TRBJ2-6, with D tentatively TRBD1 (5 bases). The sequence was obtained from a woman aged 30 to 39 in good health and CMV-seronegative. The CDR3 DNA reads TGTGCCAGCAAAGGTCCTGGGGCCAACGGCCTGACTTTC. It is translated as CASKGPGANGLTF.